This T cell receptor beta chain is drawn from a study of T cells in localized non-small cell lung cancer. Trimming left V 2 bases short and J 0 bases short, with 8 bases between. Germline lookup yields CDR1 SGHRS and CDR2 YFSETQ. The CDR3 is made up of 14 amino acids. In this sample, this clone turned up a few times. Antigen unknown. Findings and limits, study-wide: Elevated circulating T cell density in blood was associated with longer overall survival.

Assay used: immunoSEQ multiplex PCR; TCRdb lists only in-frame clones, some missing. The sample has around 10,000 clones, 29% seen once. The chain joins TRBV5-1 to TRBJ1-1; D is uncertain. This sequence was found in a man aged 35 to 69 with stage I lung adenocarcinoma. Sequencing used lung tumor tissue, obtained before any cancer treatment. CDR3 nucleotides: TGCGCCAGCAGCTTAGACGGGATGAACACTGAAGCTTTCTTT. It is translated as CASSLDGMNTEAFF. The whole variable domain, remainder taken from reference TRBV5-1 and TRBJ1-1, is KAGVTQTPRYLIKTRGQQVTLSCSPISGHRSVSWYQQTPGQGLQFLFEYFSETQRNKGNFPGRFSGRQFSNSRSEMNVSTLELGDSALYLCASSLDGMNTEAFFGQGTRLTVV.